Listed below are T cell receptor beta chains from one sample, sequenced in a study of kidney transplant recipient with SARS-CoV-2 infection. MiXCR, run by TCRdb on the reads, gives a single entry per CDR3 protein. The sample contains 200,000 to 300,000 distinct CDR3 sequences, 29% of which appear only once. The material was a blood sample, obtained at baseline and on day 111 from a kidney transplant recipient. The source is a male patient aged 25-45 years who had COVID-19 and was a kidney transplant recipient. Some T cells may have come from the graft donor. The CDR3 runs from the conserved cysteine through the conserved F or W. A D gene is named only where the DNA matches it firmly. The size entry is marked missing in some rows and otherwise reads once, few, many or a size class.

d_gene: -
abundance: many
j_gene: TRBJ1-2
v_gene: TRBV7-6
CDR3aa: CASSYRPESRKTYGYTF
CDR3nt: TGTGCCAGCAGCTACAGGCCTGAATCTCGAAAGACCTATGGCTACACCTTC

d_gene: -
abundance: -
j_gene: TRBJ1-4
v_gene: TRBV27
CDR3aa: CASSSRGDGKLFF
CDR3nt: TGTGCCAGCAGTTCAAGAGGGGACGGCAAACTGTTTTTT

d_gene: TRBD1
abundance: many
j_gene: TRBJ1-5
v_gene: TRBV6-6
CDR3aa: CASSRGQGDSNQPQHF
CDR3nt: TGTGCCAGCAGCAGGGGACAGGGAGATAGCAATCAGCCCCAGCATTTT

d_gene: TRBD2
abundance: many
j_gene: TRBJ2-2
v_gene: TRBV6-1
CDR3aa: CASRTSGLAGGRDNTGELFF
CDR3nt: TGTGCCAGCCGTACCTCCGGACTAGCGGGGGGGCGAGATAACACCGGGGAGCTGTTTTTT

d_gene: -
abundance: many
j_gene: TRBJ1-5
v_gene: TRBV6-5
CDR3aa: CASITGARSNQPQHF
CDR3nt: TGTGCCAGCATCACGGGAGCCAGGAGCAATCAGCCCCAGCATTTT

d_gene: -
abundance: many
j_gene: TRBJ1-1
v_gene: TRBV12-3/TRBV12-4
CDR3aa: CASTLGLGTEAFF
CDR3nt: TGTGCCAGCACCCTGGGACTGGGCACTGAAGCTTTCTTT

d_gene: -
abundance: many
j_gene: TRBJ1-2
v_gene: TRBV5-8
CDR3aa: CASGFSHPRKTYGYTF
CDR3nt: TGTGCCAGCGGGTTCAGTCATCCACGAAAGACCTATGGCTACACCTTC

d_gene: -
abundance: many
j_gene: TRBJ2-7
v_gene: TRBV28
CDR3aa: CASIGRPYEQYF
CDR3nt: TGTGCCAGCATTGGACGGCCCTACGAGCAGTACTTC

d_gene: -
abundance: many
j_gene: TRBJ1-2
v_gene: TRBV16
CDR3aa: CASSCRWVVRKTYGYTF
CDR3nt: TGTGCCAGCAGCTGTAGGTGGGTCGTTAGAAAGACCTATGGCTACACCTTC

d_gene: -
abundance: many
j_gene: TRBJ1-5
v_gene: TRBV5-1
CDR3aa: CASSLDAGVDQPQHF
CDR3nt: TGCGCCAGCAGCTTGGATGCAGGGGTGGATCAGCCCCAGCATTTT

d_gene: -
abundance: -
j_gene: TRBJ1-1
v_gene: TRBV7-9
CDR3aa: CAGSLVEENTEAFF
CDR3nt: TGTGCCGGCAGCTTAGTAGAGGAGAACACTGAAGCTTTCTTT

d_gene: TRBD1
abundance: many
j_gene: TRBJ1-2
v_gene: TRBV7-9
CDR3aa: CASSTGATGGGYGYTF
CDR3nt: TGTGCCAGCAGCACGGGTGCTACAGGGGGCGGCTATGGCTACACCTTC

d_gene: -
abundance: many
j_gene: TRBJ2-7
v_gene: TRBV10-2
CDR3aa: CASSESGGLSYEQYF
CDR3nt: TGCGCCAGCAGTGAGTCGGGGGGTCTCTCCTACGAGCAGTACTTC

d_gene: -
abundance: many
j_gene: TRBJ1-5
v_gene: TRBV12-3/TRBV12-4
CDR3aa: CASTYSDVQPQHF
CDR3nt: TGTGCCAGCACTTACAGCGATGTTCAGCCCCAGCATTTT

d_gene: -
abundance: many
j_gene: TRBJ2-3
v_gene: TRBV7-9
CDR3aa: CASSTGTLSTDTQYF
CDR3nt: TGTGCCAGCAGCACCGGGACACTTTCAACAGATACGCAGTATTTT

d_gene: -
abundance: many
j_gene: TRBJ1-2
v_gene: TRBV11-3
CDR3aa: CASSFLHDLGKTYGYTF
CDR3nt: TGTGCCAGCAGCTTCCTACACGATCTCGGAAAGACCTATGGCTACACCTTC